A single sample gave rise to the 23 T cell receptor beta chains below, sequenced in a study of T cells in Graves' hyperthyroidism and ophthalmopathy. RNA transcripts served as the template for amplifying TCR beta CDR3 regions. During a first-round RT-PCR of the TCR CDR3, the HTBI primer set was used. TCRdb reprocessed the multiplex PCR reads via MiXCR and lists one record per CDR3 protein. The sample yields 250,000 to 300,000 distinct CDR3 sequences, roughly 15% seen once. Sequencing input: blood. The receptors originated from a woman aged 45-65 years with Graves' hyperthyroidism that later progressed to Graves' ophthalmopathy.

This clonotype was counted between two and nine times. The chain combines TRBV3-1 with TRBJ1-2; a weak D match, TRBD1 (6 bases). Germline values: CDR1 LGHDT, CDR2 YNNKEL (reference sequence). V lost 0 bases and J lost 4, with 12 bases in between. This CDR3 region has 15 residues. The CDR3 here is CASSQEAGQFYGYTF. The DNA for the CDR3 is TGTGCCAGCAGCCAAGAAGCAGGACAGTTCTATGGCTACACCTTC.

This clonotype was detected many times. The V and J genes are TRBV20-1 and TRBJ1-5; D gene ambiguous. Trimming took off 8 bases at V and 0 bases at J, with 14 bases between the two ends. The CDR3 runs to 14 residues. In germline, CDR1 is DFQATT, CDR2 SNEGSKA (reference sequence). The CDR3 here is CSSQTSYSNQPQHF. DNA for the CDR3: TGCAGTTCTCAAACGAGCTATAGCAATCAGCCCCAGCATTTT.

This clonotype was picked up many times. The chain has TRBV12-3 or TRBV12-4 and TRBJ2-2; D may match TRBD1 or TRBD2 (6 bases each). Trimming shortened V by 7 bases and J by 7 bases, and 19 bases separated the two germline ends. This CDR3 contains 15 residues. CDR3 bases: TGTGCCAGCACCAGTCTCCGGGGGCAAGGCGGGGAGCTGTTTTTT. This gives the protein CASTSLRGQGGELFF.

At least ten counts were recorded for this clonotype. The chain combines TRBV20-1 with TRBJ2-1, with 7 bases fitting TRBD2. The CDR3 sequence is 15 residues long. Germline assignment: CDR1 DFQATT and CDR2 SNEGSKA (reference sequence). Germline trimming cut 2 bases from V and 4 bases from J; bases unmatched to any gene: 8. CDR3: CSARTGGSGYNEQFF. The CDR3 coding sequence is TGCAGTGCTAGAACTGGAGGTAGCGGGTACAATGAGCAGTTCTTC.

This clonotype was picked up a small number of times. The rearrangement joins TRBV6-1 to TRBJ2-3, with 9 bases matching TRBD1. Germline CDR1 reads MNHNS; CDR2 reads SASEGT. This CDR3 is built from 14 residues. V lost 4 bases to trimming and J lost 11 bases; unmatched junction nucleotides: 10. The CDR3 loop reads CASSVPRDRAMQYF. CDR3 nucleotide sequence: TGTGCCAGCAGTGTACCACGGGACAGGGCTATGCAGTATTTT.

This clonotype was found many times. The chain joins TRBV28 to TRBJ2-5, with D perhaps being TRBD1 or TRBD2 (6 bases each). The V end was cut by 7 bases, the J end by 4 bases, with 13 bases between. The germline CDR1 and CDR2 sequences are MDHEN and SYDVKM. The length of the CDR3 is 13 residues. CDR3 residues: CASTQQGGETQYF. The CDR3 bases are TGTGCCAGCACGCAACAGGGAGGAGAGACCCAGTACTTC.

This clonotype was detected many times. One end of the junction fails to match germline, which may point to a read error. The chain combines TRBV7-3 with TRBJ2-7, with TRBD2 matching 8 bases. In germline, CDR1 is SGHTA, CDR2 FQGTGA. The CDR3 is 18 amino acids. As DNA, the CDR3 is TGTGCCAGCGGCTTCTTTAGCGGGAAACCTAGTGGCGGCTACGAGCAGTACTTC. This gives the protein CASGFFSGKPSGGYEQYF. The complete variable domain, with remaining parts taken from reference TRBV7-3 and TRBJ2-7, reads GAGVSQTPSNKVTEKGKYVELRCDPISGHTALYWYRQSLGQGPEFLIYFQGTGAADDSGLPNDRFFAVRPEGSVSTLKIQRTERGDSAVYLCASGFFSGKPSGGYEQYFGPGTRLTVT.

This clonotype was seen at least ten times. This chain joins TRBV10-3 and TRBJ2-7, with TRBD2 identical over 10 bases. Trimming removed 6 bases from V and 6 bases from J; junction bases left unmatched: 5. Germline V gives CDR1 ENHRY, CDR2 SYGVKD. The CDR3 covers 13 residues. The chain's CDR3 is CAISPSGSREQYF. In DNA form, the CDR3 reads TGTGCCATCAGCCCTAGCGGGAGCCGCGAGCAGTACTTC.

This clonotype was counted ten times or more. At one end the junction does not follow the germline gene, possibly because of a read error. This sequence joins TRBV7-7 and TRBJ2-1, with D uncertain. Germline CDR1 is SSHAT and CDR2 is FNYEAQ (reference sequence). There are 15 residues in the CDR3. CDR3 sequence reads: CASSLWPGSYNEQFF. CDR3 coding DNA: TGTGCTAGCAGCTTATGGCCAGGATCCTACAATGAGCAGTTCTTC. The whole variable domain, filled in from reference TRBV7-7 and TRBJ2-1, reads GAGVSQSPRYKVTKRGQDVTLRCDPISSHATLYWYQQALGQGPEFLTYFNYEAQPDKSGLPSDRFSAERPEGSISTLTIQRTEQRDSAMYRCASSLWPGSYNEQFFGPGTRLTVL.

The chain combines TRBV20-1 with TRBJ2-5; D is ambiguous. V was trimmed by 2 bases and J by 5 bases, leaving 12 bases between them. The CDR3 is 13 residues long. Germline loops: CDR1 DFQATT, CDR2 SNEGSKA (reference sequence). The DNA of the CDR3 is TGCAGTGCTAGAATCTTGGCGGAGGAGACCCAGTACTTC. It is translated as CSARILAEETQYF.

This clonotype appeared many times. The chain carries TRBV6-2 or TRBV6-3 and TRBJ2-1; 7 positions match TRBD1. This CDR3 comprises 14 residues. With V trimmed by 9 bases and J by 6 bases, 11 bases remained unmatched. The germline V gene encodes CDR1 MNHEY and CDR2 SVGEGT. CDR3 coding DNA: TGTGCCAGTAGAAGACAGGGCGAGGGCAATGAGCAGTTCTTC. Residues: CASRRQGEGNEQFF.

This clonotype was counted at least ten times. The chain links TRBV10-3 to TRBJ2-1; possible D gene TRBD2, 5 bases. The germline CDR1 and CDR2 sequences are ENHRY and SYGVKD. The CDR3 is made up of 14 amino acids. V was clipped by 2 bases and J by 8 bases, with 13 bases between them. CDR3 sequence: CAISERGGWDEQFF. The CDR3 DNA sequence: TGTGCCATCAGTGAGCGAGGCGGGTGGGATGAGCAGTTCTTC.

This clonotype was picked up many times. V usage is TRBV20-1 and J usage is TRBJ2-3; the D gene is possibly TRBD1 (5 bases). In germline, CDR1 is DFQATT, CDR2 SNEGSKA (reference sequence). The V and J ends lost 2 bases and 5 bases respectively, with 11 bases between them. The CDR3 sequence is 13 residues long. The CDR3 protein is CSARNWGEDTQYF. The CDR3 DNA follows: TGCAGTGCTAGAAACTGGGGCGAAGATACGCAGTATTTT.

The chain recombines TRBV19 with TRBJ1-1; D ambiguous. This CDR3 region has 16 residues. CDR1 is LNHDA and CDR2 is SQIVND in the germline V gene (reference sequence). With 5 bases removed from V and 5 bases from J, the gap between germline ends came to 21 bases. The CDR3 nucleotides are TGTGCCAGTAGTCCTACATTTAACGTCGGAGCGACTGAAGCTTTCTTT. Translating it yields CASSPTFNVGATEAFF. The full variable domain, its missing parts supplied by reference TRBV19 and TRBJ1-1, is DGGITQSPKYLFRKEGQNVTLSCEQNLNHDAMYWYRQDPGQGLRLIYYSQIVNDFQKGDIAEGYSVSREKKESFPLTVTSAQKNPTAFYLCASSPTFNVGATEAFFGQGTRLTVV.

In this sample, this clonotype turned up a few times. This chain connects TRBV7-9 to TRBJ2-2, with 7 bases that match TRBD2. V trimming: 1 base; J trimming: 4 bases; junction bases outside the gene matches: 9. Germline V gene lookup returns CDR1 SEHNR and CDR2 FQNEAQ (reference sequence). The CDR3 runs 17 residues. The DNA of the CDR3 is TGTGCCAGCAGCTTAGGGTTTACTAGCGAACCCACCGGGGAGCTGTTTTTT. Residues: CASSLGFTSEPTGELFF.

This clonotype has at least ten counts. The CDR3 sequence is CSARLPTGSSGYTF. In DNA, the CDR3 is TGCAGTGCTAGATTGCCGACAGGATCTTCTGGCTACACCTTC. The V and J genes are TRBV20-1 and TRBJ1-2, with TRBD1 as a possible D gene (6 bases). The ends were cut back, 2 bases at V and 7 bases at J, with 17 bases in the middle. The CDR3 loop spans 14 amino acids. Germline V gives CDR1 DFQATT, CDR2 SNEGSKA (reference sequence).

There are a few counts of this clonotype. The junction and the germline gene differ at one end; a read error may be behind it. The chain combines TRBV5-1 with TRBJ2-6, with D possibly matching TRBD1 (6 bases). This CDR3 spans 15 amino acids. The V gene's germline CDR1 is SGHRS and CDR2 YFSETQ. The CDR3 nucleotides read TGCGCCAGCAGCTTGGACGTGACAGGCCCCCTCTCTCCCTCTTTC. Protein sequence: CASSLDVTGPLSPSF.

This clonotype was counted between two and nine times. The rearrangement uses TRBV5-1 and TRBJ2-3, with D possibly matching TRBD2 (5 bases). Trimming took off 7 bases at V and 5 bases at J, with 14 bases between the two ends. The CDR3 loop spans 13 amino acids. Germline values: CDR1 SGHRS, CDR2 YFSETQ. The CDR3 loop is CASYTGLGDTQYF. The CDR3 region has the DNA TGCGCCAGCTATACGGGGTTGGGAGATACGCAGTATTTT.

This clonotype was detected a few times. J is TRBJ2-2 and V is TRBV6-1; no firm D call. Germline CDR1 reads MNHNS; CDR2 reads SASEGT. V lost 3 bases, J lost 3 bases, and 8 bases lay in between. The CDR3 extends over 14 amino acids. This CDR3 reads CASSDQPDTGELFF. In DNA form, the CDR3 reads TGTGCCAGCAGTGATCAGCCTGACACCGGGGAGCTGTTTTTT.

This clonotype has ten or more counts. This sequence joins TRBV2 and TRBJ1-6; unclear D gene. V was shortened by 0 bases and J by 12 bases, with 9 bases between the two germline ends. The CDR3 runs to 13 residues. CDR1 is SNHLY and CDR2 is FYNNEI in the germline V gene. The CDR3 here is CASSEALDLPLHF. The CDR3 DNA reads TGTGCCAGCAGTGAAGCGCTGGATTTACCCCTCCACTTT.

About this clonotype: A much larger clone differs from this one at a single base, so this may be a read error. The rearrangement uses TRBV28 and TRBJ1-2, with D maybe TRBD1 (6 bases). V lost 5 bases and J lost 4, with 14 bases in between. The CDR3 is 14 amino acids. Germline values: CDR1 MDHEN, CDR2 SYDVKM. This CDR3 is CASSTGGRSYGYTF. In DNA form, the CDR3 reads TGTGCCAGCAGTACTGGGGGGCGGAGCTATGGCTACACCTTC.

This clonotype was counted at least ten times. DNA of the CDR3: TGTGCCAGCAGGGCGACAGAGGACACTGAAGCTTTCTTT. The encoded protein is CASRATEDTEAFF. The V and J genes are TRBV13 and TRBJ1-1; possibly TRBD1 for D (5 bases). This CDR3 comprises 13 residues. Germline assignment: CDR1 PRHDT and CDR2 FYEKMQ (reference sequence). The V and J ends lost 6 bases and 3 bases respectively, with 11 bases between them.

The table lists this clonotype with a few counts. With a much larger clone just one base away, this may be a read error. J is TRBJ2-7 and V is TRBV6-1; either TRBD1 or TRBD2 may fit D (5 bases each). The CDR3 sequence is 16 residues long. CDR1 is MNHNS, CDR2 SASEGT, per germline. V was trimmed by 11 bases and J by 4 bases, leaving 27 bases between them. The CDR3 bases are TGTGCCGGCACTAACCGCACCGGGACCAAGCCTTACGAGCAGTACTTC. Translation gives CAGTNRTGTKPYEQYF.